These T cell receptor beta chains were read from a single sample in a study of T-cell reconstitution after alpha-beta-depleted transplantation in children. TCRdb independently ran MiXCR on the PCR reads; one entry per CDR3 protein. Of a few hundred thousand distinct CDR3 sequences in the sample, over 10% are singletons; the top ten hold roughly 2.3%. Specimen: PBMCs, mostly from graft donor cells, collected 360 days after TCRalphabeta/CD19-depleted stem cell transplant. These TCRs come from a male patient aged 5 to 17 who had a stem cell transplant for acute myeloid leukemia, so the T cells may come from the graft donor. CDR3s include the opening cysteine and the closing phenylalanine or tryptophan. A D gene is named only where the DNA matches it firmly. Only some rows state a clone size, as once, few, many or a class for expanded clones.

V gene: TRBV4-2; D gene: TRBD2; clone size: -; J gene: TRBJ2-7; CDR3 protein: CASSQEGLAGGPISEQYF; CDR3 DNA: TGTGCCAGCAGCCAAGAGGGACTAGCGGGAGGGCCTATTAGCGAGCAGTACTTC
V gene: TRBV12-3/TRBV12-4; D gene: TRBD2; clone size: many; J gene: TRBJ2-1; CDR3 protein: CASSPASGRALNEQFF; CDR3 DNA: TGTGCCAGCAGCCCTGCAAGCGGGAGGGCCCTCAATGAGCAGTTCTTC
V gene: TRBV30; D gene: -; clone size: -; J gene: TRBJ2-7; CDR3 protein: CAWSKQQLYEQYF; CDR3 DNA: TGTGCCTGGAGTAAACAGCAGCTCTACGAGCAGTACTTC
V gene: TRBV7-2; D gene: TRBD1; clone size: -; J gene: TRBJ2-5; CDR3 protein: CASSFTSGTGKETQYF; CDR3 DNA: TGTGCCAGCAGCTTCACTTCCGGGACAGGGAAAGAGACCCAGTACTTC
V gene: TRBV18; D gene: -; clone size: many; J gene: TRBJ2-1; CDR3 protein: CASSVQIYNEQFF; CDR3 DNA: TGTGCCAGCTCGGTCCAAATCTACAATGAGCAGTTCTTC
V gene: TRBV11-2; D gene: TRBD1; clone size: many; J gene: TRBJ2-7; CDR3 protein: CASSLDGQGYEQYF; CDR3 DNA: TGTGCCAGCAGCTTAGACGGACAGGGCTACGAGCAGTACTTC
V gene: TRBV20-1; D gene: -; clone size: -; J gene: TRBJ2-5; CDR3 protein: CSAQRTVETQYF; CDR3 DNA: TGCAGTGCCCAAAGGACAGTGGAGACCCAGTACTTC
V gene: TRBV7-2; D gene: -; clone size: -; J gene: TRBJ2-7; CDR3 protein: CASSFLVHYEQYF; CDR3 DNA: TGTGCCAGCAGCTTCTTGGTCCACTACGAGCAGTACTTC
V gene: TRBV5-5; D gene: TRBD1; clone size: few; J gene: TRBJ2-5; CDR3 protein: CASSLRPGGRLGETQYF; CDR3 DNA: TGTGCCAGCAGCTTGAGGCCAGGGGGCAGGTTAGGAGAGACCCAGTACTTC
V gene: TRBV28; D gene: TRBD2; clone size: -; J gene: TRBJ2-4; CDR3 protein: CASSRSGSLKNIQYF; CDR3 DNA: TGTGCCAGCAGCCGTAGCGGGAGCCTCAAAAACATTCAGTACTTC
V gene: TRBV28; D gene: TRBD1; clone size: -; J gene: TRBJ2-1; CDR3 protein: CASRGQGRRNEQFF; CDR3 DNA: TGTGCCAGCAGGGGACAGGGTCGAAGGAATGAGCAGTTCTTC
V gene: TRBV18; D gene: -; clone size: many; J gene: TRBJ1-1; CDR3 protein: CASSPLGSLRLNYTEAFF; CDR3 DNA: TGTGCCAGCTCACCACTAGGGAGTTTAAGGCTGAATTACACTGAAGCTTTCTTT
V gene: TRBV12-3/TRBV12-4; D gene: TRBD1; clone size: many; J gene: TRBJ2-7; CDR3 protein: CASSITGGMYEQYF; CDR3 DNA: TGTGCCAGCAGTATCACAGGGGGCATGTACGAGCAGTACTTC
V gene: TRBV18; D gene: -; clone size: many; J gene: TRBJ2-1; CDR3 protein: CASSPGERVSYNEQFF; CDR3 DNA: TGTGCCAGCTCACCAGGGGAGCGGGTCTCCTACAATGAGCAGTTCTTC
V gene: TRBV12-3/TRBV12-4; D gene: TRBD2; clone size: few; J gene: TRBJ2-1; CDR3 protein: CASSLSLADEEQFF; CDR3 DNA: TGTGCCAGCAGTTTATCGCTAGCGGATGAAGAGCAGTTCTTC
V gene: TRBV28; D gene: -; clone size: -; J gene: TRBJ1-6; CDR3 protein: CASSFPSLDSPLHF; CDR3 DNA: TGTGCCAGCAGTTTTCCCTCCCTTGATTCACCCCTCCACTTT
V gene: TRBV20-1; D gene: -; clone size: few; J gene: TRBJ2-7; CDR3 protein: CSAHGQTSSSYEQYF; CDR3 DNA: TGCAGTGCTCATGGACAGACCTCCAGCTCCTACGAGCAGTACTTC
V gene: TRBV5-1; D gene: TRBD2; clone size: -; J gene: TRBJ2-1; CDR3 protein: CASSGGFGRRESHNEQFF; CDR3 DNA: TGCGCCAGCAGCGGGGGGTTTGGCCGGCGGGAGTCCCACAATGAGCAGTTCTTC
V gene: TRBV5-6; D gene: TRBD1; clone size: -; J gene: TRBJ2-7; CDR3 protein: CASSAQGTTYEQYF; CDR3 DNA: TGTGCCAGCAGCGCACAGGGGACCACCTACGAGCAGTACTTC
V gene: TRBV11-3; D gene: TRBD1; clone size: -; J gene: TRBJ2-1; CDR3 protein: CASSSYRDRENEQFF; CDR3 DNA: TGTGCCAGCAGCTCATACCGGGACAGGGAGAATGAGCAGTTCTTC
V gene: TRBV5-4; D gene: -; clone size: few; J gene: TRBJ2-5; CDR3 protein: CASSLWGLWETQYF; CDR3 DNA: TGTGCCAGCAGCTTGTGGGGGCTTTGGGAGACCCAGTACTTC
V gene: TRBV29-1; D gene: -; clone size: -; J gene: TRBJ2-7; CDR3 protein: CSVQDTVGQSYEQYF; CDR3 DNA: TGCAGCGTCCAAGATACAGTTGGACAGTCCTACGAGCAGTACTTC
V gene: TRBV27; D gene: TRBD2; clone size: few; J gene: TRBJ2-7; CDR3 protein: CASSLSEIGATSAKVYEQYF; CDR3 DNA: TGTGCCAGCAGTTTATCGGAGATCGGAGCGACTAGCGCGAAGGTCTACGAGCAGTACTTC
V gene: TRBV7-6; D gene: TRBD1; clone size: few; J gene: TRBJ2-7; CDR3 protein: CASSLAYRGRRSYEQYF; CDR3 DNA: TGTGCCAGCAGCTTAGCGTACAGGGGCCGGCGTTCCTACGAGCAGTACTTC
V gene: TRBV11-1; D gene: -; clone size: -; J gene: TRBJ2-7; CDR3 protein: CASSLTQGTFSYEQYF; CDR3 DNA: TGTGCCAGCAGCTTAACTCAGGGGACCTTCTCCTACGAGCAGTACTTC
V gene: TRBV5-1; D gene: TRBD1; clone size: few; J gene: TRBJ2-3; CDR3 protein: CASSGDRALGDTQYF; CDR3 DNA: TGCGCCAGCAGCGGGGACAGGGCGCTCGGAGATACGCAGTATTTT
V gene: TRBV9; D gene: -; clone size: few; J gene: TRBJ2-5; CDR3 protein: CASSVDGPSETQYF; CDR3 DNA: TGTGCCAGCAGCGTAGATGGCCCGAGCGAGACCCAGTACTTC
V gene: TRBV29-1; D gene: -; clone size: many; J gene: TRBJ2-7; CDR3 protein: CSVERGGYEQYF; CDR3 DNA: TGCAGCGTTGAGCGAGGGGGATACGAGCAGTACTTC
V gene: TRBV6-5; D gene: -; clone size: few; J gene: TRBJ2-1; CDR3 protein: CASSYSSPTLSYNEQFF; CDR3 DNA: TGTGCCAGCAGTTACTCGAGTCCTACACTCTCCTACAATGAGCAGTTCTTC
V gene: TRBV7-2; D gene: TRBD2; clone size: -; J gene: TRBJ2-7; CDR3 protein: CASSPWGTIVYEQYF; CDR3 DNA: TGTGCCAGCAGCCCCTGGGGGACTATTGTCTACGAGCAGTACTTC
V gene: TRBV5-1; D gene: TRBD1; clone size: -; J gene: TRBJ2-2; CDR3 protein: CASSLLGQGVLELFF; CDR3 DNA: TGCGCCAGCAGCCTCCTCGGACAGGGGGTGTTGGAGCTGTTTTTT
V gene: TRBV20-1; D gene: TRBD2; clone size: -; J gene: TRBJ2-1; CDR3 protein: CSARDSGRSYNEQFF; CDR3 DNA: TGCAGTGCTAGAGATTCCGGGAGGTCCTACAATGAGCAGTTCTTC
V gene: TRBV5-1; D gene: TRBD1; clone size: -; J gene: TRBJ1-1; CDR3 protein: CASSSHGQGARSTEAFF; CDR3 DNA: TGCGCCAGCAGTTCCCACGGACAGGGGGCGCGGAGCACTGAAGCTTTCTTT
V gene: TRBV7-3; D gene: TRBD2; clone size: few; J gene: TRBJ2-1; CDR3 protein: CASSLSGTSWYNEQFF; CDR3 DNA: TGTGCCAGCAGCTTGTCCGGGACTAGCTGGTACAATGAGCAGTTCTTC
V gene: TRBV3-1; D gene: TRBD1; clone size: few; J gene: TRBJ2-5; CDR3 protein: CASSHRGQGHGAWETQYF; CDR3 DNA: TGTGCCAGCAGCCACAGGGGACAGGGCCATGGGGCATGGGAGACCCAGTACTTC
V gene: TRBV20-1; D gene: -; clone size: -; J gene: TRBJ2-7; CDR3 protein: CSAPSRQYYEQYF; CDR3 DNA: TGCAGTGCCCCTTCACGGCAGTACTACGAGCAGTACTTC
V gene: TRBV25-1; D gene: -; clone size: -; J gene: TRBJ1-4; CDR3 protein: CASNTDPNEKLFF; CDR3 DNA: TGTGCCAGCAATACGGACCCAAATGAAAAACTGTTTTTT
V gene: TRBV6-5; D gene: TRBD2; clone size: many; J gene: TRBJ2-7; CDR3 protein: CASSYGASGTLPSYEQYF; CDR3 DNA: TGTGCCAGCAGTTACGGGGCTAGCGGGACGCTACCCTCCTACGAGCAGTACTTC
V gene: TRBV6-5; D gene: -; clone size: many; J gene: TRBJ2-3; CDR3 protein: CASSYGGTDTQYF; CDR3 DNA: TGTGCCAGCAGTTACGGGGGCACAGATACGCAGTATTTT
V gene: TRBV29-1; D gene: -; clone size: few; J gene: TRBJ2-2; CDR3 protein: CSVRQTGELFF; CDR3 DNA: TGCAGCGTTAGACAGACCGGGGAGCTGTTTTTT
V gene: TRBV7-9; D gene: -; clone size: -; J gene: TRBJ2-5; CDR3 protein: CASSARDGPQETQYF; CDR3 DNA: TGTGCCAGTTCCGCCCGGGACGGACCTCAAGAGACCCAGTACTTC
V gene: TRBV20-1; D gene: TRBD2; clone size: -; J gene: TRBJ2-2; CDR3 protein: CSASSFAGGGTGELFF; CDR3 DNA: TGCAGTGCCTCTTCCTTTGCGGGAGGGGGCACCGGGGAGCTGTTTTTT
V gene: TRBV7-9; D gene: TRBD2; clone size: few; J gene: TRBJ2-1; CDR3 protein: CASSGLAGGNYNEQFF; CDR3 DNA: TGTGCCAGCAGCGGACTAGCGGGAGGTAATTACAATGAGCAGTTCTTC
V gene: TRBV7-8; D gene: TRBD2; clone size: many; J gene: TRBJ2-4; CDR3 protein: CASSVRLAGDKNIQYF; CDR3 DNA: TGTGCCAGCAGCGTCCGACTAGCGGGAGACAAAAACATTCAGTACTTC
V gene: TRBV12-3/TRBV12-4; D gene: -; clone size: many; J gene: TRBJ2-7; CDR3 protein: CASSSRWASEQYF; CDR3 DNA: TGTGCCAGCAGTTCCCGGTGGGCCTCCGAGCAGTACTTC